The TCR beta chain under discussion was sequenced for a study of shared T cell receptors in the human thymus. Assay: immunoSEQ multiplex PCR; the TCRdb copy retains only in-frame clones and omits some. This sample carries hundreds of thousands of clones, just under 95% of them seen once, and the ten largest clones take about 0.02%. This sequence originates from a human donor. The source material was thymocytes.

Here the CDR3 DNA reads TGTGCCAGCTCACGGGGGAAGGGCACTGAAGCTTTCTTT. Translation gives CASSRGKGTEAFF. The V call is TRBV18, the J call TRBJ1-1, with D possibly being TRBD1 (5 bases). Germline loops: CDR1 KGHSH, CDR2 LQKENI. The CDR3 has 13 residues. Trimming shortened V by 4 bases and J by 4 bases, and 10 bases separated the two germline ends.